One sample yielded the 18 T cell receptor beta chains listed below, sequenced in a study of Graves' ophthalmopathy and Graves' hyperthyroidism. RNA transcripts provided the template for amplifying TCR beta CDR3 regions. HTBI primers served in a first-round RT-PCR, which a second-round multiplex PCR followed. TCRdb processed the multiplex PCR reads anew with MiXCR; each CDR3 protein has one entry. This table has around 400,000 distinct CDR3 sequences, 18% appearing once. The specimen sequenced was peripheral blood. The source is a woman aged 18 to 35 with Graves' ophthalmopathy.

This clonotype showed up many times. The V gene is TRBV20-1, the J gene TRBJ2-6; D gene unclear. V lost 5 bases to trimming and J lost 2 bases, with 10 bases between them. The CDR3 contains 14 residues. Looked up from germline, CDR1 is DFQATT and CDR2 is SNEGSKA (reference sequence). CDR3 sequence (DNA): TGCAGTGCTTCTCCCCTAGCTGGGGCCAACGTCCTGACTTTC. Its translation is CSASPLAGANVLTF.

This clonotype occurred many times. V gene TRBV6-5 combines with J gene TRBJ1-2; the D is unclear. Trimming cost V 6 bases and J 5 bases, with 7 bases left between them. Germline V CDR1 and CDR2: MNHEY, SVGAGI. The CDR3 spans 11 residues. CDR3 protein: CASRQLYGYTF. CDR3 nucleotides: TGTGCCAGCAGACAGCTGTATGGCTACACCTTC.

There are many counts of this clonotype. One junction end disagrees with the germline gene, perhaps due to a read error. This chain connects TRBV12-3 or TRBV12-4 to TRBJ1-2; perhaps TRBD1 as D (6 bases). The CDR3 is 15 residues long. The CDR3 bases are TGTGCCAGCAGCTCCCCCGGGGGCCTTAACTATGGCTACGCCTTC. Its translation: CASSSPGGLNYGYAF.

The CDR3 region has the DNA TGTGCTCGAAATAGGGGGGAGACCCAGTACTTC. This codes for CARNRGETQYF. The gene calls are TRBV30 and TRBJ2-5, with D maybe TRBD1 (6 bases). Germline CDR1 GTSNPN, CDR2 SVGIG (reference sequence). This CDR3 has 11 amino acids. Using reference TRBV30 and TRBJ2-5 for the parts outside the CDR3, the full variable domain is SQTIHQWPATLVQPVGSPLSLECTVEGTSNPNLYWYRQAAGRGLQLLFYSVGIGQISSEVPQNLSASRPQDRQFILSSKKLLLSDSGFYLCARNRGETQYFGPGTRLLVL.

This clonotype was seen once. A much larger clone lies a single base off, so this may be a read error. This chain links TRBV29-1 with TRBJ1-3, with D perhaps matching TRBD1 (5 bases). V was cut by 7 bases and J by 6 bases, with 16 bases left in between. This CDR3 has 13 amino acids. Germline V lookup: CDR1 SQVTM, CDR2 ANQGSEA. The CDR3 spells CSAGGGEVNTIYF. Written as DNA, the CDR3 is TGCAGCGCTGGGGGAGGGGAGGTAAACACCATATATTTT. Drawing the rest from reference TRBV29-1 and TRBJ1-3, the complete variable domain is SAVISQKPSRDICQRGTSLTIQCQVDSQVTMMFWYRQQPGQSLTLIATANQGSEATYESGFVIDKFPISRPNLTFSTLTVSNMSPEDSSIYLCSAGGGEVNTIYFGEGSWLTVV.

This clonotype was detected only a few times. This chain connects TRBV4-3 to TRBJ2-6; TRBD2 is a possible D gene (5 bases). The CDR3 length is 18 residues. V lost 0 bases and J 0 bases, leaving 12 bases between the germline ends. Germline assignment: CDR1 LGHNA and CDR2 YSLEER. CDR3 amino acids: CASSQEGGLNSGANVLTF. DNA of the CDR3: TGCGCCAGCAGCCAAGAAGGAGGACTTAACTCTGGGGCCAACGTCCTGACTTTC.

This clonotype was seen many times. The chain recombines TRBV7-8 with TRBJ1-2; no firm D call. The CDR3 spans 14 residues. V lost 2 bases and J 0 bases, leaving 7 bases between the germline ends. CDR1 is SGHVS, CDR2 FQNEAQ, per germline. The CDR3, as DNA: TGTGCCAGCAGCTTAAAATGGTCTAACTATGGCTACACCTTC. It codes for CASSLKWSNYGYTF. Filled out from reference TRBV7-8 and TRBJ1-2, the complete variable domain reads GAGVSQSPRYKVAKRGQDVALRCDPISGHVSLFWYQQALGQGPEFLTYFQNEAQLDKSGLPSDRFFAERPEGSVSTLKIQRTQQEDSAVYLCASSLKWSNYGYTFGSGTRLTVV.

This clonotype was counted many times. This chain uses TRBV10-3 with TRBJ2-5; D possibly corresponds to TRBD2 (6 bases). The V end lost 0 bases, the J end lost 5 bases, and 10 bases lay between the germline ends. The CDR3 is made up of 14 amino acids. The V gene's germline CDR1 is ENHRY and CDR2 SYGVKD. CDR3 in amino acids: CAISESGGTETQYF. CDR3 DNA sequence: TGTGCCATCAGTGAGTCGGGAGGCACGGAGACCCAGTACTTC.

This clonotype was counted many times. The rearrangement joins TRBV6-2 or TRBV6-3 to TRBJ1-5, with 8 bases identical to TRBD1. Germline V gene data show CDR1 as MNHEY and CDR2 as SVGEGT. V lost 7 bases to trimming and J lost 2 bases; unmatched junction nucleotides: 7. The CDR3 is 15 amino acids. CDR3 amino acids: CASIGQGEGNQPQHF. The CDR3 DNA reads TGTGCCAGCATCGGACAGGGAGAAGGCAATCAGCCCCAGCATTTT.

In this sample, this clonotype turned up many times. This chain links TRBV7-2 with TRBJ2-7; perhaps TRBD2 as D (6 bases). The ends were cut back, 5 bases at V and 2 bases at J, with 13 bases in the middle. The CDR3 spans 14 residues. Germline CDR1 reads SGHTA; CDR2 reads FQGNSA. The CDR3 coding sequence is TGTGCCAGCAGCGAGCGCGGGGCGACCTACGAGCAGTACTTC. This translates into CASSERGATYEQYF.

This clonotype came up many times. The J gene is TRBJ1-5, the V gene TRBV19; TRBD1 agrees at 12 bases. The CDR3 length is 16 residues. The V gene end was trimmed by 5 bases and the J gene end by 4 bases; junction bases not matched to a gene: 6. Germline CDR1 is LNHDA and CDR2 is SQIVND (reference sequence). The CDR3 nucleotides read TGTGCCAGTAGTGGGGACAGGGGGCTCGGTAATCAGCCCCAGCATTTT. It codes for CASSGDRGLGNQPQHF.

This clonotype was seen many times. The rearrangement joins TRBV19 to TRBJ2-4; TRBD2 agrees at 13 bases. The CDR3 sequence is 17 residues long. The V and J ends lost 6 bases and 15 bases, in that order; junction bases with no gene match: 20. Germline loops: CDR1 LNHDA, CDR2 SQIVND (reference sequence). CDR3 residues: CASSTPATSGRAARRYF. DNA of the CDR3: TGTGCCAGTAGCACACCGGCCACTAGCGGGAGGGCCGCGAGGAGGTACTTC.

This clonotype was recorded many times. V is TRBV7-2 and J is TRBJ2-5; D is unresolved. The length of the CDR3 is 12 residues. Germline CDR1 SGHTA, CDR2 FQGNSA. Trimming pared 1 base from V and 4 bases from J, leaving 4 bases between. The CDR3 loop reads CASSLVRETQYF. The CDR3 region has the DNA TGTGCCAGCAGCTTAGTGCGAGAGACCCAGTACTTC.

This clonotype was recorded many times. The genes are TRBV6-5 and TRBJ2-7; D may be TRBD2 (6 bases). V shed 9 bases and J shed 1 base, with 19 bases lying between them. The CDR3 runs 15 residues. Germline CDR1 MNHEY, CDR2 SVGAGI. CDR3 region: CASQPPGLPSYEQYF. Here the CDR3 DNA reads TGTGCCAGTCAGCCACCGGGACTCCCGTCCTACGAGCAGTACTTC.

This clonotype was seen at least ten times. The chain recombines TRBV2 with TRBJ2-7; no firm D call. V was shortened by 7 bases and J by 7 bases, with 11 bases between the two germline ends. Germline V gene lookup returns CDR1 SNHLY and CDR2 FYNNEI. The CDR3 totals 11 residues. The CDR3 nucleotides are TGTGCCAGCAAGTTTTTCGAGGAGCAGTACTTC. Translated, it gives CASKFFEEQYF.

This clonotype was counted ten times or more. V and J are TRBV5-4 and TRBJ2-7, with 8 bases aligning to TRBD2. V dropped 0 bases and J dropped 1; count of bases not matched to a gene: 6. The CDR3 contains 16 residues. Germline assignment: CDR1 SGHNT and CDR2 YYREEE (reference sequence). As DNA, the CDR3 is TGTGCCAGCAGCTTGGCCGGTGCTAGCGGGTCCTACGAGCAGTACTTC. Translating gives CASSLAGASGSYEQYF.

Many counts were recorded for this clonotype. The J gene is TRBJ2-6, the V gene TRBV6-2 or TRBV6-3; the match to TRBD2 covers 7 bases. The ends lost 5 bases at V and 0 bases at J; junction bases unmatched: 13. Germline CDR1 and CDR2: MNHEY and SVGEGT. The CDR3 has 19 amino acids. CDR3 coding DNA: TGTGCCAGCAGTCCACGGCGGGGTCGGGACTACTCTGGGGCCAACGTCCTGACTTTC. Translation gives CASSPRRGRDYSGANVLTF.

This clonotype occurred many times. The chain is built from TRBV6-2 or TRBV6-3 and TRBJ1-3; D is possibly TRBD1 (6 bases). The V end was cut by 8 bases, the J end by 0 bases, with 17 bases between. The CDR3 has 16 residues. Per germline, CDR1 MNHEY and CDR2 SVGEGT. The CDR3 here is CASGSLRTVSGNTIYF. The DNA of the CDR3 is TGTGCCAGCGGCTCTTTACGGACAGTCTCTGGAAACACCATATATTTT.